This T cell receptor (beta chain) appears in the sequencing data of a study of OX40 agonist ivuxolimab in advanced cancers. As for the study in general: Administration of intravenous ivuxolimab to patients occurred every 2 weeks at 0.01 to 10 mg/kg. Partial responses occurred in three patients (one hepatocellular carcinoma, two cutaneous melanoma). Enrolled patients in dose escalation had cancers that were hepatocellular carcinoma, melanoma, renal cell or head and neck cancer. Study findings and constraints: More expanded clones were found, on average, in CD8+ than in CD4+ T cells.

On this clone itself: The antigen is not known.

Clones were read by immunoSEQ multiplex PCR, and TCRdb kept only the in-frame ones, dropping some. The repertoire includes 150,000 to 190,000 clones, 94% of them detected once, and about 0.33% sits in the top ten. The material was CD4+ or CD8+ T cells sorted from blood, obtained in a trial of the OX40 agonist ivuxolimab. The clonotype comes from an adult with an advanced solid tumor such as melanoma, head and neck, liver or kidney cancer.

The CDR3 sequence is CASSLNPGQGASGEQFF. DNA of the CDR3: TGTGCCAGCAGCTTAAATCCGGGACAGGGGGCGTCCGGGGAGCAGTTCTTC. The chain couples TRBV7-2 to TRBJ2-1; 12 bases map to TRBD1. This CDR3 contains 17 residues. Germline trimming cut 2 bases from V and 10 bases from J; bases unmatched to any gene: 12. From germline, CDR1 is SGHTA and CDR2 FQGNSA.